This TCR beta chain was retrieved from a study of cytomegalovirus exposure and HLA in healthy donors. Whole-study findings and limits: The likely explanation for a cluster of highly shared sequence variants was sequencing artifact. It was taken for granted in presence/absence analyses that sequencing depth across donors was roughly uniform. A prior analysis recorded that most TCR beta V segments were productive about 87% or about 30% of the time.

CDR1 and CDR2 (germline): SEHNR, FQNEAQ (reference sequence). The J segment lost 4 bases and the V segment lost 4 bases, leaving 4 bases of the junction unmatched. The CDR3 extends over 14 amino acids. A note on this clone: The antigen remains undetermined.

The study ran its PCR with 60 Vbeta and 13 Jbeta primers. The data were produced by immunoSEQ multiplex PCR, yet TCRdb's version contains in-frame clones alone and is incomplete. The table shows 200,000 to 250,000 clones, with around 80% occurring only once. This TCR was recovered from a man aged 30 to 39 in good health and CMV-seronegative. The V and J genes are TRBV7-9 and TRBJ1-2; TRBD1 matches 9 bases. The specimen sequenced was PBMCs. For the CDR3, the DNA is TGTGCCAGCAGCTACCCGGACAGGGGCTATGGCTACACCTTC. Amino acids: CASSYPDRGYGYTF.